This is a list of T cell receptor beta chains from one sample in a study of cytomegalovirus exposure and HLA in healthy donors. Profiling relied on immunoSEQ multiplex PCR, and the TCRdb table lists in-frame clones only, not all of them. This sample has approximately 170,000 clones, with roughly four fifths found just once. The sample comprised PBMCs. Every receptor here comes from a woman in her thirties or forties in good health and CMV-seronegative. CDR3s include the opening cysteine and the closing phenylalanine or tryptophan. The order of the fields is V gene, J gene, CDR3 protein.

v_call: TRBV11-3
j_call: TRBJ2-7
cdr3_aa: CASSRVGVDEQYF

v_call: TRBV19
j_call: TRBJ2-1
cdr3_aa: CASTSGYSSYNEQFF

v_call: TRBV19
j_call: TRBJ2-3
cdr3_aa: CASSIWQTITDTQYF

v_call: TRBV30
j_call: TRBJ1-1
cdr3_aa: CAWSVGLNTEAFF

v_call: TRBV2
j_call: TRBJ2-1
cdr3_aa: CASSVSASNEQFF

v_call: TRBV2
j_call: TRBJ1-4
cdr3_aa: CASSTPQQGALEKLFF

v_call: TRBV23-1
j_call: TRBJ1-5
cdr3_aa: CASSHTGGLSNQPQHF

v_call: TRBV30
j_call: TRBJ2-6
cdr3_aa: CAWILSGSGANVLTF

v_call: TRBV30
j_call: TRBJ2-1
cdr3_aa: CAWSGIANEQFF

v_call: TRBV5-4
j_call: TRBJ1-2
cdr3_aa: CASSSDGLLGYTF

v_call: TRBV6-5
j_call: TRBJ1-1
cdr3_aa: CASSYSRMTEAFF

v_call: TRBV5-6
j_call: TRBJ2-4
cdr3_aa: CASSLSDRELGIQYF

v_call: TRBV5-8
j_call: TRBJ2-7
cdr3_aa: CASRLAGAVYEQYF

v_call: TRBV19
j_call: TRBJ2-5
cdr3_aa: CASSPAGGPGETQYF

v_call: TRBV19
j_call: TRBJ2-1
cdr3_aa: CASSIGRVNEQFF

v_call: TRBV18
j_call: TRBJ1-4
cdr3_aa: CASSPGRGEEKLFF

v_call: TRBV2
j_call: TRBJ2-1
cdr3_aa: CASSGATNYNEQFF

v_call: TRBV2
j_call: TRBJ2-1
cdr3_aa: CASKEASGNNEQFF

v_call: TRBV4-1
j_call: TRBJ2-2
cdr3_aa: CASSQDIGVHLSGELFF

v_call: TRBV19
j_call: TRBJ2-5
cdr3_aa: CASSGGGPRETQYF

v_call: TRBV5-1
j_call: TRBJ1-1
cdr3_aa: CASSPQGGVNTEAFF

v_call: TRBV11-3
j_call: TRBJ2-1
cdr3_aa: CASSSSGKGYNEQFF

v_call: TRBV30
j_call: TRBJ2-1
cdr3_aa: CAWGISGRAGEQFF

v_call: TRBV5-6
j_call: TRBJ2-1
cdr3_aa: CASSLGTSSYNEQFF

v_call: TRBV19
j_call: TRBJ1-1
cdr3_aa: CASSPWGGRTEAFF

v_call: TRBV6-6
j_call: TRBJ1-3
cdr3_aa: CASSLTANSGNTIYF

v_call: TRBV7-9
j_call: TRBJ2-5
cdr3_aa: CASSLGPSVQETQYF

v_call: TRBV7-2
j_call: TRBJ2-2
cdr3_aa: CASSLDRGSTGELFF

v_call: TRBV5-4
j_call: TRBJ2-7
cdr3_aa: CASSRGGGRADLGEQYF

v_call: TRBV5-4
j_call: TRBJ1-6
cdr3_aa: CASSSRTEYNSPLHF

v_call: TRBV5-4
j_call: TRBJ1-1
cdr3_aa: CASSFDTSSTEAFF

v_call: TRBV6-1
j_call: TRBJ2-5
cdr3_aa: CASSSNRGRGETQYF

v_call: TRBV18
j_call: TRBJ1-4
cdr3_aa: CASSPRQQEKLFF

v_call: TRBV7-9
j_call: TRBJ1-1
cdr3_aa: CASSLANGQAFF

v_call: TRBV5-6
j_call: TRBJ1-3
cdr3_aa: CASSGTGTAISGNTIYF

v_call: TRBV5-5
j_call: TRBJ2-7
cdr3_aa: CASSLGLASYEQYF

v_call: TRBV28
j_call: TRBJ1-3
cdr3_aa: CASSSQNRWGDTIYF

v_call: TRBV14
j_call: TRBJ2-5
cdr3_aa: CASSQVGAGTEETQYF

v_call: TRBV6-1
j_call: TRBJ2-2
cdr3_aa: CASSDGQRGSGELFF

v_call: TRBV30
j_call: TRBJ2-7
cdr3_aa: CAWSAPGGTGLYEQYF

v_call: TRBV28
j_call: TRBJ1-5
cdr3_aa: CASPPDRGGVQPQHF